Below are 17 T cell receptor beta chains sequenced from a single sample in a study of blood T cell repertoires in COVID-19. Profiled with immunoSEQ multiplex PCR; TCRdb holds only in-frame clones, not every one. This table holds 88,000 or so clones, 65% to 90% found once. Material: peripheral blood. These TCRs come from a man aged 60 to 69 with acute or convalescent COVID-19.

This clone was observed once. J is TRBJ2-5 and V is TRBV9, with 9 nucleotides matching TRBD2. V was pared by 3 bases and J by 4 bases, with 13 bases of the junction left unmatched. The germline V gene encodes CDR1 SGDLS and CDR2 YYNGEE. The CDR3 contains 17 residues. The CDR3: CASSGLTSGGFGETQYF. For the CDR3, the DNA is TGTGCCAGCAGCGGGCTGACCAGCGGGGGGTTTGGAGAGACCCAGTACTTC.

The rearrangement links TRBV7-8 to TRBJ1-4; D perhaps matches TRBD1 (5 bases). Germline values: CDR1 SGHVS, CDR2 FQNEAQ. The CDR3 consists of 14 residues. V was trimmed by 2 bases and J by 5 bases, leaving 9 bases between them. The CDR3 nucleotides are TGTGCCAGCAGCTTACAGGGCCCCAATGAAAAACTGTTTTTT. It is translated as CASSLQGPNEKLFF.

The CDR3 DNA follows: TGTGCCAGCAGTTACTCGGGCGGGAGCTCCTACGAGCAGTACTTC. Amino acids: CASSYSGGSSYEQYF. The rearrangement links TRBV6-5 to TRBJ2-7; TRBD2 aligns across 7 bases. The CDR3 covers 15 residues. The V and J ends lost 0 bases and 0 bases, in that order; junction bases with no gene match: 2. CDR1 is MNHEY and CDR2 is SVGAGI in the germline V gene.

A few counts support this clone. This rearrangement joins TRBV10-1 to TRBJ2-2; D is undetermined. The ends were cut back, 4 bases at V and 8 bases at J, with 11 bases in the middle. Germline assignment: CDR1 WNHNN and CDR2 SYGVQD (reference sequence). The CDR3 is 13 residues long. The CDR3 loop is CASSGGGEGELFF. The CDR3 bases are TGCGCCAGCAGTGGAGGTGGTGAGGGGGAGCTGTTTTTT.

V and J are TRBV5-8 and TRBJ1-6; TRBD1 matches at 9 bases. Germline lookup yields CDR1 SGHTS and CDR2 YDEGEE. V gave up 4 bases and J gave up 4 bases; unmatched junction bases: 6. This CDR3 comprises 16 residues. The CDR3 spells CASSRDRVLYNSPLHF. CDR3 bases: TGTGCCAGCAGCAGGGACAGGGTACTTTATAATTCACCCCTCCACTTT.

This clone was observed at least ten times. Mismatch with germline at one junction end may stem from a read error. The chain combines TRBV7-2 with TRBJ2-1; 11 nucleotides align to TRBD2. CDR1 and CDR2 (germline): SGHTA, FQGNSA. The CDR3 spans 14 residues. The CDR3 loop is CASSLAGGNNEQFF. CDR3 DNA: TGTGCCAGCAGCCTAGCGGGAGGCAATAATGAGCAGTTCTTC.

The chain couples TRBV7-2 to TRBJ2-3; TRBD2 agrees at 10 bases. CDR3 size: 15 residues. The germline V gene encodes CDR1 SGHTA and CDR2 FQGNSA. V was clipped by 5 bases and J by 0 bases; unmatched bases: 2. CDR3: CASSLGLASTDTQYF. The CDR3, as DNA: TGTGCCAGCAGCCTGGGACTAGCGAGCACAGATACGCAGTATTTT.

The chain combines TRBV2 with TRBJ2-7; maybe TRBD1 (5 bases). The V end lost 1 base, the J end lost 3 bases, and 13 bases lay between the germline ends. This CDR3 region has 15 residues. Germline lookup yields CDR1 SNHLY and CDR2 FYNNEI. CDR3 amino acids: CASSEGSRVIYEQYF. DNA of the CDR3: TGTGCCAGCAGTGAAGGGTCCAGGGTAATCTACGAGCAGTACTTC.

The chain recombines TRBV25-1 with TRBJ1-2, with a tentative D call TRBD1 (5 bases). Germline CDR1 is MGHDK and CDR2 is SYGVNS. V was shortened by 2 bases and J by 4 bases, with 14 bases between the two germline ends. The CDR3 is 15 amino acids. The CDR3 coding sequence is TGTGCCAGCAGTGAAGCAGGGCGGGGACGCTATGGCTACACCTTC. It specifies CASSEAGRGRYGYTF.

This clone showed up just a few times. The rearrangement links TRBV2 to TRBJ2-1, with 9 bases aligning to TRBD2. This CDR3 comprises 16 residues. V was clipped by 6 bases and J by 3 bases; unmatched bases: 9. The germline V gene encodes CDR1 SNHLY and CDR2 FYNNEI. CDR3 sequence reads: CASRGIAGALYNEQFF. For the CDR3, the DNA is TGTGCCAGCAGGGGAATAGCGGGGGCCCTCTACAATGAGCAGTTCTTC.

The J gene is TRBJ1-6, the V gene TRBV6-2 or TRBV6-3; no clear D. The CDR3 has 12 residues. The germline V gene has CDR1 MNHEY and CDR2 SVGEGT. V lost 5 bases, J lost 16 bases, and 15 bases lay in between. CDR3 sequence (DNA): TGTGCCAGCAGTAACCTCGCCCCTATTCTCCACTTT. It encodes CASSNLAPILHF.

The gene calls are TRBV7-3 and TRBJ2-2; 8 nucleotides agree with TRBD2. With 2 bases clipped from V and 1 base from J, the junction kept 12 bases outside the gene matches. CDR3 length: 19 residues. The germline V gene encodes CDR1 SGHTA and CDR2 FQGTGA. The CDR3 nucleotides are TGTGCCAGCAGCTTACTCGATTCCCCGGGACTAGAGAACACCGGGGAGCTGTTTTTT. Its translation is CASSLLDSPGLENTGELFF.

The chain uses TRBV13 and TRBJ1-1, with TRBD1 identical over 9 bases. Germline V gene lookup returns CDR1 PRHDT and CDR2 FYEKMQ (reference sequence). With 3 bases clipped from V and 1 base from J, the junction kept 0 bases outside the gene matches. The CDR3 totals 14 residues. The CDR3 region is CASSLDRGNTEAFF. As DNA, the CDR3 is TGTGCCAGCAGCTTGGACAGGGGGAACACTGAAGCTTTCTTT.

The chain combines TRBV6-4 with TRBJ2-1; no clear D gene. Per germline, CDR1 MRHNA and CDR2 SNTAGT. Between the trimmed V and J ends, which lost 4 bases and 7 bases, there was a span of 14 bases. The CDR3 totals 14 residues. The CDR3 DNA follows: TGTGCCAGCAGTGCCACCGGCAGGTCAAATGAGCAGTTCTTC. Protein sequence: CASSATGRSNEQFF.

CDR3 DNA: TGCAGCGGCGATGCGGGGGGCCTCCGGGAGACCCAGTACTTC. Residues: CSGDAGGLRETQYF. The chain combines TRBV29-1 with TRBJ2-5; 8 bases are a match to TRBD2. The CDR3 has 14 amino acids. Germline CDR1 reads SQVTM; CDR2 reads ANQGSEA. After removal of 7 bases from V and 5 bases from J, the junction contained 12 bases not matched to a gene.

This clone appeared a single time. The chain is built from TRBV24-1 and TRBJ2-1, with 14 positions matching TRBD2. V gave up 2 bases and J gave up 7 bases; unmatched junction bases: 9. The CDR3 loop spans 18 amino acids. Germline V gene data show CDR1 as KGHDR and CDR2 as SFDVKD. The DNA for the CDR3 is TGTGCCACCAGTGATTCCCCCGGGACTAGCGGGGGAAGGAATGAGCAGTTCTTC. Its translation is CATSDSPGTSGGRNEQFF.

The J gene is TRBJ2-1, the V gene TRBV30; 13 bases match TRBD2. Germline CDR1 and CDR2: GTSNPN and SVGIG (reference sequence). V was clipped by 3 bases and J by 4 bases; unmatched bases: 15. The CDR3 loop spans 19 amino acids. The CDR3, as DNA: TGTGCCTGGAGGGGGACTAGCGGGACGAGAAGGGCGAGGTACAATGAGCAGTTCTTC. Protein product: CAWRGTSGTRRARYNEQFF. Full variable domain (remainder filled in from reference TRBV30 and TRBJ2-1): SQTIHQWPATLVQPVGSPLSLECTVEGTSNPNLYWYRQAAGRGLQLLFYSVGIGQISSEVPQNLSASRPQDRQFILSSKKLLLSDSGFYLCAWRGTSGTRRARYNEQFFGPGTRLTVL.